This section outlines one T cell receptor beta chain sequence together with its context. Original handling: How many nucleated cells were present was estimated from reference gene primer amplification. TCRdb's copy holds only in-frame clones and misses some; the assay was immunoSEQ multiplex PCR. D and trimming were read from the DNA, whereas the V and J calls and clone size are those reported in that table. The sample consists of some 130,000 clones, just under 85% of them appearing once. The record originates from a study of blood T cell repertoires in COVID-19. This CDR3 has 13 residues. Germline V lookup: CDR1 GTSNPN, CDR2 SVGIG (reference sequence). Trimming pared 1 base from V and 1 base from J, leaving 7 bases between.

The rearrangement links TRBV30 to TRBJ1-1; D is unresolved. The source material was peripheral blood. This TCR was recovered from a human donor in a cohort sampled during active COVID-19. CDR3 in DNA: TGTGCCTGGAGTGGCCAGCGGAACACTGAAGCTTTCTTT. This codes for CAWSGQRNTEAFF. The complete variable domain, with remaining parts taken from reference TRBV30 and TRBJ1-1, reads SQTIHQWPATLVQPVGSPLSLECTVEGTSNPNLYWYRQAAGRGLQLLFYSVGIGQISSEVPQNLSASRPQDRQFILSSKKLLLSDSGFYLCAWSGQRNTEAFFGQGTRLTVV.